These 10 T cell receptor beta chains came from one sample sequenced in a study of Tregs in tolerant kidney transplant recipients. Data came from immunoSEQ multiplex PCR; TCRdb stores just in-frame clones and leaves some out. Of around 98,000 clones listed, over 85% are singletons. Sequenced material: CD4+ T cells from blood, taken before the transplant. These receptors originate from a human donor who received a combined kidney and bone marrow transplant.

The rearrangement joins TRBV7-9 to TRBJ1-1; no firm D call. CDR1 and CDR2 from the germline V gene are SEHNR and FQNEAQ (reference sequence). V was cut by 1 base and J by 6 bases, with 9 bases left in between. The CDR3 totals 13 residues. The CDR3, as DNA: TGTGCCAGCAGCTTAGGGACTTGGTCTGAAGCTTTCTTT. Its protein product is CASSLGTWSEAFF.

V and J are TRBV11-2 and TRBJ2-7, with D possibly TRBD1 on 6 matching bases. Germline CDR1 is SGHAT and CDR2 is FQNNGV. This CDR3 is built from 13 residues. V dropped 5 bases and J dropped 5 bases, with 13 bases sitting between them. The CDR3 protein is CASSHQGSHEQYF. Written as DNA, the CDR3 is TGTGCCAGCAGCCATCAGGGGTCCCACGAGCAGTACTTC.

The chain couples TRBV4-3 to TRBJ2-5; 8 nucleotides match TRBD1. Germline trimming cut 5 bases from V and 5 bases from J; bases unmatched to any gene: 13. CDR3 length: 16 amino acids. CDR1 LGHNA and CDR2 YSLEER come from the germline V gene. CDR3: CASSGRGRGPGETQYF. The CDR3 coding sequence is TGCGCCAGCAGCGGAAGGGGCAGGGGGCCTGGGGAGACCCAGTACTTC.

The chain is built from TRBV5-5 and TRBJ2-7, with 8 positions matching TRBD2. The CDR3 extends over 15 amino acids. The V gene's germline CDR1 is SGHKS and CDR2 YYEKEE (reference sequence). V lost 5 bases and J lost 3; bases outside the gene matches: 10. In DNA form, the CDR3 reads TGTGCCAGCAGGGCAACTAGCGGAGGCCTCTACGAGCAGTACTTC. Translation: CASRATSGGLYEQYF.

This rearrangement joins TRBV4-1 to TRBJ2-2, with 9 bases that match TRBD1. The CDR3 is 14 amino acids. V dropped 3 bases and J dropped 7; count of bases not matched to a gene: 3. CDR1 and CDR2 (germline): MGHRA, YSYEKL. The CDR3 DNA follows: TGCGCCAGCAGCCAGTGGACAGGGGTCGGGGAGCTGTTTTTT. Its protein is CASSQWTGVGELFF.

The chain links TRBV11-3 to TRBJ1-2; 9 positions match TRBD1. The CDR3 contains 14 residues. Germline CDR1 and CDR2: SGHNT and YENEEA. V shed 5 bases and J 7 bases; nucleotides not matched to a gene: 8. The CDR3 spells CASSARDRVAGYTF. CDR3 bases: TGTGCCAGCAGCGCCAGGGACAGGGTAGCTGGCTACACCTTC.

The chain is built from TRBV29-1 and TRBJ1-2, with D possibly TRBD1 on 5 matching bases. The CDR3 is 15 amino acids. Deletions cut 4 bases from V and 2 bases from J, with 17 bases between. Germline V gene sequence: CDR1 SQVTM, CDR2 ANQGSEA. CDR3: CSVVGGWKDNYGYTF. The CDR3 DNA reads TGCAGCGTTGTGGGGGGTTGGAAGGACAACTATGGCTACACCTTC.

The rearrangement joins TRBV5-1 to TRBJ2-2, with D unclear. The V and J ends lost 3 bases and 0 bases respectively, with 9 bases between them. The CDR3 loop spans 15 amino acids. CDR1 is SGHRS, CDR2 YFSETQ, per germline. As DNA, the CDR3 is TGCGCCAGCAGCTGGAGATACTCGAACACCGGGGAGCTGTTTTTT. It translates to CASSWRYSNTGELFF. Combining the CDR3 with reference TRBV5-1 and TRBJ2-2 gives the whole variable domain KAGVTQTPRYLIKTRGQQVTLSCSPISGHRSVSWYQQTPGQGLQFLFEYFSETQRNKGNFPGRFSGRQFSNSRSEMNVSTLELGDSALYLCASSWRYSNTGELFFGEGSRLTVL.

The CDR3 DNA reads TGTGCCAGCTCACCGGGGGACAGGGTGGCTTTCTTT. Its translation is CASSPGDRVAFF. This sequence joins TRBV18 and TRBJ1-1; 9 bases are a match to TRBD1. The V segment lost 3 bases and the J segment 11 bases; nucleotides outside the gene matches: 4. This CDR3 has 12 amino acids. Per the germline V gene, CDR1 is KGHSH and CDR2 is LQKENI.

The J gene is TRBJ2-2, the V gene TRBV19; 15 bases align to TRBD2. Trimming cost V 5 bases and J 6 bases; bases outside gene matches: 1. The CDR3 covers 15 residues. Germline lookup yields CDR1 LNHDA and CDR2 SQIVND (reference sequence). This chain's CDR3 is CASSGLAGGAGELFF. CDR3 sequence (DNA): TGTGCCAGTAGTGGACTAGCGGGGGGGGCCGGGGAGCTGTTTTTT.